A selection of T cell receptor beta chains follows, all from one sample in a study of T cell responses to AZD1222 COVID-19 vaccine. TCRdb keeps only in-frame clones here, not all; method: immunoSEQ multiplex PCR. The table records 200,000 to 250,000 clones, about 93% of them present only once. The sequenced sample was peripheral blood, obtained on day 0 of MenACWY control vaccination. These receptors were taken from an adult in good health. The CDR3 runs from the conserved cysteine through the conserved F or W. Fields, in order: D gene, clone size, J gene, V gene, CDR3 protein, CDR3 DNA. D genes are given only for firm matches. Some rows have no size entry. The others give once, few or many, or a class for an expanded clone.

TRBD2 | once | TRBJ2-3 | TRBV7-9 | CASSRLAGAADTQYF | TGTGCCAGCAGTAGACTAGCGGGGGCGGCAGATACGCAGTATTTT
TRBD2 | - | TRBJ2-7 | TRBV6-1 | CASSHGGEQYF | TGTGCCAGCAGTCACGGGGGGGAGCAGTACTTC
TRBD1 | - | TRBJ1-1 | TRBV5-4 | CASSAGGMNTEAFF | TGTGCCAGCAGCGCAGGGGGTATGAACACTGAAGCTTTCTTT
TRBD2 | - | TRBJ2-3 | TRBV18 | CASSPTGLVNADTQYF | TGTGCCAGCTCACCGACGGGACTAGTGAACGCAGATACGCAGTATTTT
TRBD1 | - | TRBJ1-4 | TRBV6-5 | CASRTTGGSEKLFF | TGTGCCAGCAGAACTACAGGGGGAAGTGAAAAACTGTTTTTT
- | once | TRBJ1-6 | TRBV4-1 | CASSQSGAGSPLHF | TGCGCCAGCAGCCAATCGGGGGCCGGGTCACCCCTCCACTTT
- | - | TRBJ2-3 | TRBV5-1 | CASIGNTDTQYF | TGCGCCAGTATCGGTAACACAGATACGCAGTATTTT
- | - | TRBJ2-2 | TRBV12-3/TRBV12-4 | CASSLGTGELFF | TGTGCCAGCAGCCTGGGAACCGGGGAGCTGTTTTTT
- | - | TRBJ1-2 | TRBV4-1 | CASSQDRQIWGYTF | TGCGCCAGCAGCCAAGATCGACAGATCTGGGGCTACACCTTC
TRBD1 | once | TRBJ1-6 | TRBV5-6 | CASSFWTGTRDSPLHF | TGTGCCAGCAGCTTTTGGACAGGGACAAGAGATTCACCCCTCCACTTT
- | - | TRBJ1-2 | TRBV12-3/TRBV12-4 | CASSTRGGYTF | TGTGCCAGCAGCACCCGGGGTGGCTACACCTTC
TRBD1 | - | TRBJ2-7 | TRBV2 | CASSGQGMGEQYF | TGTGCCAGCAGCGGACAGGGGATGGGCGAGCAGTACTTC
TRBD2 | - | TRBJ2-3 | TRBV11-2 | CASSPDPSGVTDTQYF | TGTGCCAGCAGCCCAGACCCTAGCGGGGTCACAGATACGCAGTATTTT
- | - | TRBJ2-5 | TRBV30 | CAWSVAGSRETQYF | TGTGCCTGGAGTGTAGCGGGTAGCCGGGAGACCCAGTACTTC
- | once | TRBJ1-2 | TRBV20-1 | CSARAGGGYTF | TGCAGTGCTAGGGCCGGGGGTGGCTACACCTTC
TRBD1 | - | TRBJ1-2 | TRBV25-1 | CASSESGTGWEGYTF | TGTGCCAGCAGTGAATCCGGGACAGGGTGGGAAGGCTACACCTTC
- | - | TRBJ1-2 | TRBV5-4 | CASRAGEGYGYTF | TGTGCCAGCAGGGCAGGGGAGGGCTATGGCTACACCTTC
- | few | TRBJ1-2 | TRBV10-2 | CASMKDSYGYTF | TGCGCCAGCATGAAGGACAGCTATGGCTACACCTTC
- | - | TRBJ1-5 | TRBV4-1 | CASSQEGRTIIF | TGCGCCAGCAGCCAAGAAGGGCGAACGATTATTTTT
- | - | TRBJ1-2 | TRBV12-3/TRBV12-4 | CASSFSGSGYTF | TGTGCCAGCAGTTTTTCAGGGAGCGGCTACACCTTC
- | - | TRBJ1-4 | TRBV19 | CASSIVSSNEKLFF | TGTGCCAGTAGTATAGTAAGCAGTAATGAAAAACTGTTTTTT
- | - | TRBJ2-7 | TRBV12-3/TRBV12-4 | CASSRRGRKYF | TGTGCCAGCAGCCGGAGGGGGAGAAAGTACTTC
- | - | TRBJ2-7 | TRBV7-2 | CASSLGRSYEQYF | TGTGCCAGCAGCTTAGGACGATCCTACGAGCAGTACTTC
- | once | TRBJ1-1 | TRBV3-1/TRBV3-2 | CASSQGTANTEAFF | TGTGCCAGCAGCCAAGGGACAGCGAACACTGAAGCTTTCTTT
- | - | TRBJ1-2 | TRBV5-1 | CASSRDRTYGYTF | TGCGCCAGCAGCCGAGACAGGACCTATGGCTACACCTTC
- | - | TRBJ2-1 | TRBV5-1 | CASSVDLRNEQFF | TGCGCCAGCAGCGTGGACCTGCGGAATGAGCAGTTCTTC
- | - | TRBJ2-1 | TRBV11-3 | CASSLGSGPHEQFF | TGTGCCAGCAGCTTAGGTTCCGGGCCGCATGAGCAGTTCTTC
- | - | TRBJ1-6 | TRBV7-8 | CASSLIGNSPLHF | TGTGCCAGCAGCTTAATTGGGAATTCACCCCTCCACTTT
- | - | TRBJ1-2 | TRBV19 | CASSIDLARVNYGYTF | TGTGCCAGTAGTATAGATCTCGCCAGGGTAAACTATGGCTACACCTTC
TRBD1 | - | TRBJ1-1 | TRBV12-3/TRBV12-4 | CASSFGTGRAFF | TGTGCCAGCAGTTTTGGGACAGGGAGGGCTTTCTTT
TRBD2 | - | TRBJ2-1 | TRBV5-4 | CASSRTSGGANEQFF | TGTGCCAGCAGCCGGACTAGCGGGGGGGCTAATGAGCAGTTCTTC
- | - | TRBJ2-2 | TRBV2 | CASSIDPGSGGELFF | TGTGCCAGCAGCATCGATCCGGGATCCGGCGGGGAGCTGTTTTTT
- | - | TRBJ1-1 | TRBV6-6 | CASSLPLNTEAFF | TGTGCCAGCAGTTTGCCGCTTAACACTGAAGCTTTCTTT
- | - | TRBJ1-2 | TRBV7-6 | CASSLGGNYGYTF | TGTGCCAGCAGCTTAGGGGGGAACTATGGCTACACCTTC
- | once | TRBJ2-7 | TRBV14 | CASSQASRDVYF | TGTGCCAGCAGCCAGGCGAGCAGGGACGTGTACTTC
- | - | TRBJ1-3 | TRBV5-1 | CASSRGDGNTIYF | TGCGCCAGCAGCAGGGGGGATGGAAACACCATATATTTT
TRBD1 | - | TRBJ1-5 | TRBV4-1 | CASSQIGGHNQPQHF | TGCGCCAGCAGCCAAATAGGGGGCCACAATCAGCCCCAGCATTTT
- | once | TRBJ1-2 | TRBV6-1 | CASSEPGVPQGVGYTF | TGTGCCAGCAGTGAACCCGGGGTTCCGCAAGGGGTTGGCTACACCTTC
- | - | TRBJ1-2 | TRBV20-1 | CSGGSNYGYTF | TGCAGTGGCGGATCTAACTATGGCTACACCTTC
- | - | TRBJ1-1 | TRBV7-9 | CASSLRSHNTEAFF | TGTGCCAGCAGCTTAAGGAGTCACAACACTGAAGCTTTCTTT
- | - | TRBJ1-2 | TRBV7-9 | CASTHKVALGYTF | TGTGCCAGCACCCATAAGGTCGCGCTCGGCTACACCTTC
- | few | TRBJ1-5 | TRBV6-1 | CASSENLGNQPQHF | TGTGCCAGCAGTGAAAATTTGGGCAATCAGCCCCAGCATTTT
- | - | TRBJ2-2 | TRBV5-1 | CASSLGSGNTGELFF | TGCGCCAGCAGCTTGGGTAGCGGGAACACCGGGGAGCTGTTTTTT
- | - | TRBJ2-3 | TRBV19 | CASGLIDSTDTQYF | TGTGCCAGCGGACTCATAGATAGCACAGATACGCAGTATTTT
TRBD1 | once | TRBJ1-1 | TRBV4-3 | CASSQAPQGATEAFF | TGCGCCAGCAGCCAAGCCCCACAGGGGGCCACTGAAGCTTTCTTT
- | - | TRBJ2-5 | TRBV29-1 | CSPQDLGETQYF | TGCAGCCCCCAGGACCTTGGGGAGACCCAGTACTTC
TRBD2 | few | TRBJ2-2 | TRBV11-2 | CASSLTSGGRTGELFF | TGTGCCAGCAGCTTGACTAGCGGGGGACGGACCGGGGAGCTGTTTTTT
- | - | TRBJ1-3 | TRBV3-1/TRBV3-2 | CASSGNTIYF | TGTGCCAGCAGCGGAAACACCATATATTTT
- | - | TRBJ2-4 | TRBV5-1 | CASSLGEVDIQYF | TGCGCCAGCAGCTTGGGAGAGGTGGACATTCAGTACTTC
- | - | TRBJ1-1 | TRBV12-5 | CASGREVNTEAFF | TGTGCTAGTGGCCGGGAGGTGAACACTGAAGCTTTCTTT
- | - | TRBJ1-4 | TRBV4-3 | CASSQPASQNEKLFF | TGCGCCAGCAGCCAGCCGGCCAGCCAGAATGAAAAACTGTTTTTT